Listed here are 31 T cell receptor beta chains from one sample, sequenced in a study of T-cell reconstitution after alpha-beta-depleted transplantation in children. The TCRbeta library incorporated unique molecular identifiers. TCRdb itself ran the PCR reads through MiXCR, one entry per CDR3 protein. The sample shows approximately 420,000 distinct CDR3 sequences, 11% of them seen only once. The specimen was PBMCs from the stem cell graft donor, collected from the stem cell graft. All receptors come from a human donor who donated a stem cell graft to a child with acute myeloid leukemia.

CDR3 nucleotide sequence: TGTGCCAGCAGCCAAGATCTGGCAGAGAAAATCACAGATACGCAGTATTTT. Its translation: CASSQDLAEKITDTQYF. This chain uses TRBV3-1 with TRBJ2-3; D is uncertain. Germline V gene lookup returns CDR1 LGHDT and CDR2 YNNKEL (reference sequence). The CDR3 spans 17 residues. The V gene lost 0 bases and the J gene lost 2 bases, with 15 bases spanning the gap.

DNA of the CDR3: TGCAGCTCCCCGAGTGGGGATGGCTACACCTTC. Amino acids: CSSPSGDGYTF. The chain joins TRBV29-1 to TRBJ1-2; D is unclear. CDR1 SQVTM and CDR2 ANQGSEA come from the germline V gene. V was clipped by 8 bases and J by 6 bases, with 13 bases between them. The CDR3 is 11 residues long.

V is TRBV9 and J is TRBJ2-1, with 8 bases fitting TRBD2. V was clipped by 0 bases and J by 7 bases; unmatched bases: 6. The length of the CDR3 is 15 residues. Per germline, CDR1 SGDLS and CDR2 YYNGEE. CDR3 nucleotide sequence: TGTGCCAGCAGCGTAGTTCCGGGGGGGGGGAATGAGCAGTTCTTC. This gives the protein CASSVVPGGGNEQFF.

A few counts support this clonotype. This chain links TRBV5-1 with TRBJ2-5; D is ambiguous. The V and J ends lost 0 bases and 5 bases respectively, with 8 bases between them. CDR1 and CDR2 (germline): SGHRS, YFSETQ. This CDR3 spans 13 amino acids. This CDR3 reads CASSLDTGETQYF. The CDR3 DNA reads as TGCGCCAGCAGCTTGGACACCGGGGAGACCCAGTACTTC.

The chain links TRBV5-5 to TRBJ1-1; D is possibly TRBD1 (6 bases). V lost 1 base and J lost 2, with 12 bases in between. The germline V gene encodes CDR1 SGHKS and CDR2 YYEKEE (reference sequence). The CDR3 runs to 15 residues. The CDR3 region has the DNA TGTGCCAGCAGCTTGCTGACAGGCTATAACACTGAAGCTTTCTTT. Protein sequence: CASSLLTGYNTEAFF. The full variable domain, in which reference TRBV5-5 and TRBJ1-1 provide the parts outside the CDR3, is DAGVTQSPTHLIKTRGQQVTLRCSPISGHKSVSWYQQVLGQGPQFIFQYYEKEERGRGNFPDRFSARQFPNYSSELNVNALLLGDSALYLCASSLLTGYNTEAFFGQGTRLTVV.

This clonotype was counted between two and nine times. The V and J genes are TRBV20-1 and TRBJ2-7; 10 nucleotides match TRBD2. Germline lookup yields CDR1 DFQATT and CDR2 SNEGSKA (reference sequence). J lost 1 base, V lost 0 bases, and 6 bases had no gene match. This CDR3 is 16 amino acids long. CDR3 amino acids: CSARDDWTSGSYEQYF. The CDR3 region has the DNA TGCAGTGCTAGAGATGACTGGACTAGCGGATCCTACGAGCAGTACTTC.

This rearrangement joins TRBV6-2 or TRBV6-3 to TRBJ2-2, with TRBD1 as a possible D gene (5 bases). From germline, CDR1 is MNHEY and CDR2 SVGEGT. The CDR3 runs 14 residues. V was trimmed by 0 bases and J by 8 bases, leaving 10 bases between them. CDR3 DNA: TGTGCCAGCAGTTACTCGACAGCGACTGGGGAGCTGTTTTTT. Its translation: CASSYSTATGELFF.

This sequence joins TRBV7-8 and TRBJ2-1; TRBD1 matches 12 bases. In germline, CDR1 is SGHVS, CDR2 FQNEAQ. Trimming removed 3 bases from V and 9 bases from J; junction bases left unmatched: 3. The CDR3 totals 14 residues. CDR3 sequence: CASSLGDRGPEQFF. The CDR3 DNA sequence: TGTGCCAGCAGCTTGGGGGACAGGGGGCCTGAGCAGTTCTTC.

The rearrangement joins TRBV12-3 or TRBV12-4 to TRBJ1-2, with D uncertain. V dropped 6 bases and J dropped 4 bases, with 12 bases sitting between them. The CDR3 has 13 residues. In nucleotides, the CDR3 is TGTGCCAGCAGCGCCGGGAACCTCTATGGCTACACCTTC. It specifies CASSAGNLYGYTF.

V gene TRBV15 combines with J gene TRBJ2-1; 12 bases match TRBD2. J gave up 6 bases and V 1 base, and 4 bases lay outside the gene matches. CDR1 is LNHNV, CDR2 YYDKDF, per germline (reference sequence). CDR3 length: 16 amino acids. This chain's CDR3 is CATSRVPSGRGNEQFF. CDR3 sequence (DNA): TGTGCCACCAGCAGAGTTCCTAGCGGGAGGGGCAATGAGCAGTTCTTC.

This clonotype has at least ten counts. The chain is built from TRBV12-3 or TRBV12-4 and TRBJ2-5; D unresolved. This CDR3 is 14 amino acids long. The V end was cut by 5 bases, the J end by 2 bases, with 12 bases between. The CDR3 loop is CASSLVGPQETQYF. DNA of the CDR3: TGTGCCAGCAGTCTTGTCGGACCTCAAGAGACCCAGTACTTC.

This clonotype was detected a few times. V usage is TRBV6-5 and J usage is TRBJ2-7, with TRBD2 identical over 7 bases. The CDR3 length is 15 residues. With 2 bases clipped from V and 2 bases from J, the junction kept 6 bases outside the gene matches. Germline V CDR1 and CDR2: MNHEY, SVGAGI. The CDR3 bases are TGTGCCAGCAGTTACAAGAGCGGGAAGACCTACGAGCAGTACTTC. It translates to CASSYKSGKTYEQYF.

In this sample, this clonotype turned up many times. The J gene is TRBJ2-5, the V gene TRBV5-1; 10 bases match TRBD2. With 1 base clipped from V and 2 bases from J, the junction kept 5 bases outside the gene matches. The CDR3 has 16 residues. The germline V gene encodes CDR1 SGHRS and CDR2 YFSETQ. CDR3 sequence reads: CASSLTSGNVQETQYF. The DNA of the CDR3 is TGCGCCAGCAGCTTGACTAGCGGGAATGTACAAGAGACCCAGTACTTC.

The rearrangement uses TRBV7-9 and TRBJ1-1; D gene unclear. Germline values: CDR1 SEHNR, CDR2 FQNEAQ (reference sequence). The CDR3 spans 13 residues. V lost 3 bases and J lost 4, with 9 bases in between. The CDR3 spells CASSLTTGTEAFF. CDR3 coding DNA: TGTGCCAGCAGCTTGACAACGGGCACTGAAGCTTTCTTT.

This clonotype has only a few counts. V and J are TRBV12-5 and TRBJ2-3, with TRBD1 matching over 8 bases. V shed 0 bases, J shed 4 bases, and the junction held 6 bases outside the gene matches. The germline V gene encodes CDR1 LGHNT and CDR2 FRNRAP. The CDR3 is 16 residues long. CDR3 loop: CASGLVLGQGPDTQYF. In nucleotides, the CDR3 is TGTGCTAGTGGTTTGGTACTAGGACAGGGTCCAGATACGCAGTATTTT.

The table lists this clonotype with many counts. The rearrangement uses TRBV9 and TRBJ2-7; D remains unclear. CDR3 length: 15 residues. Germline V gene lookup returns CDR1 SGDLS and CDR2 YYNGEE. V shed 0 bases and J shed 0 bases, with 10 bases lying between them. CDR3 nucleotide sequence: TGTGCCAGCAGCGTAGCCAGTGATAGCTCCTACGAGCAGTACTTC. Protein product: CASSVASDSSYEQYF.

This clonotype was seen many times. The rearrangement uses TRBV10-3 and TRBJ2-5; the match to TRBD2 covers 11 bases. V lost 6 bases and J lost 3; bases outside the gene matches: 0. Germline loops: CDR1 ENHRY, CDR2 SYGVKD. This CDR3 is built from 13 residues. The CDR3 loop reads CAIRTSGEETQYF. CDR3 in DNA: TGTGCCATCAGGACTAGCGGGGAAGAGACCCAGTACTTC.

This clonotype occurred many times. The chain carries TRBV9 and TRBJ2-2; D gene ambiguous. Looked up from germline, CDR1 is SGDLS and CDR2 is YYNGEE. The CDR3 totals 14 residues. Trimming took 1 base from V and 1 from J, leaving 5 bases between them. The CDR3 DNA reads as TGTGCCAGCAGCGTATATGGGAACACCGGGGAGCTGTTTTTT. Translated, it gives CASSVYGNTGELFF. Full variable domain (rest looked up from reference TRBV9 and TRBJ2-2): DSGVTQTPKHLITATGQRVTLRCSPRSGDLSVYWYQQSLDQGLQFLIQYYNGEERAKGNILERFSAQQFPDLHSELNLSSLELGDSALYFCASSVYGNTGELFFGEGSRLTVL.

This clonotype was picked up a small number of times. The V gene is TRBV12-3 or TRBV12-4, the J gene TRBJ2-7; a possible D gene is TRBD1 (6 bases). The V and J ends lost 5 bases and 5 bases respectively, with 19 bases between them. The CDR3 has 15 residues. This CDR3 is CASSRGHEGRNEQYF. DNA for the CDR3: TGTGCCAGCAGTCGGGGACACGAAGGACGGAACGAGCAGTACTTC.

The J gene is TRBJ2-3, the V gene TRBV20-1, with D tentatively TRBD2 (5 bases). The CDR3 contains 18 residues. Between the trimmed V and J ends, which lost 0 bases and 7 bases, there was a span of 26 bases. Germline CDR1 reads DFQATT; CDR2 reads SNEGSKA (reference sequence). CDR3 sequence: CSARDLKASPTTFHTQYF. The CDR3 DNA sequence: TGCAGTGCTAGAGATCTGAAGGCTAGCCCTACCACGTTTCATACGCAGTATTTT.

This clonotype was observed a few times. The J gene is TRBJ1-6, the V gene TRBV6-2 or TRBV6-3, with D maybe TRBD1 (5 bases). Germline assignment: CDR1 MNHEY and CDR2 SVGEGT. The CDR3 consists of 12 residues. Trimming stripped 4 bases from V and 7 bases from J, with 5 bases between. The CDR3 here is CASSWGNSPLHF. The CDR3, as DNA: TGTGCCAGCAGTTGGGGGAATTCACCCCTCCACTTT.

In its sample, this clonotype was seen a few times. One end of the junction varies from germline; a read error may be responsible. CDR3 DNA sequence: TGCGCCAGCAGGTTGGGAGGCTCCTACGAGCAGTACTTC. Translating it yields CASRLGGSYEQYF. This chain uses TRBV5-1 with TRBJ2-7, with D perhaps matching TRBD2 (6 bases). The germline gives CDR1 SGHRS, CDR2 YFSETQ. This CDR3 is 13 amino acids long. Based on the CDR3 plus reference TRBV5-1 and TRBJ2-7, the full variable domain is KAGVTQTPRYLIKTRGQQVTLSCSPISGHRSVSWYQQTPGQGLQFLFEYFSETQRNKGNFPGRFSGRQFSNSRSEMNVSTLELGDSALYLCASRLGGSYEQYFGPGTRLTVT.

The chain carries TRBV12-3 or TRBV12-4 and TRBJ2-5; D is unclear. Between the trimmed V and J ends, which lost 9 bases and 5 bases, there was a span of 13 bases. The CDR3 runs to 12 residues. CDR3: CASGFGVETQYF. The DNA of the CDR3 is TGTGCCAGTGGGTTTGGCGTGGAGACCCAGTACTTC.

This clonotype was recorded at least ten times. The chain employs TRBV27 and TRBJ1-6; tentatively, D is TRBD1 (6 bases). The germline V gene encodes CDR1 MNHEY and CDR2 SMNVEV (reference sequence). V was clipped by 5 bases and J by 5 bases, with 13 bases between them. The CDR3 extends over 15 amino acids. The chain's CDR3 is CASSRTANNNSPLHF. CDR3 sequence (DNA): TGTGCCAGCAGTAGGACAGCGAACAATAATTCACCCCTCCACTTT.

The J gene is TRBJ2-2, the V gene TRBV7-3, with D hard to call. CDR3 length: 18 residues. Germline values: CDR1 SGHTA, CDR2 FQGTGA. V lost 1 base and J lost 1, with 16 bases in between. This CDR3 is CASSLNGLGPVNTGELFF. DNA of the CDR3: TGTGCCAGCAGCTTAAACGGGTTAGGGCCCGTGAACACCGGGGAGCTGTTTTTT.

This clonotype appeared a few times. The J gene is TRBJ2-5, the V gene TRBV7-8; D unresolved. V dropped 1 base and J dropped 5 bases, with 14 bases sitting between them. The CDR3 is made up of 15 amino acids. Per germline, CDR1 SGHVS and CDR2 FQNEAQ. The CDR3 DNA is TGTGCCAGCAGCTTAGTCGAGTTCGGCCAGGAGACCCAGTACTTC. Translation: CASSLVEFGQETQYF.

This rearrangement joins TRBV5-1 to TRBJ2-5, with 8 bases aligning to TRBD1. Germline V CDR1 and CDR2: SGHRS, YFSETQ. Germline trimming cut 0 bases from V and 9 bases from J; bases unmatched to any gene: 10. This CDR3 region has 15 residues. CDR3 protein: CASSLVQGVREPQYF. The CDR3 nucleotides are TGCGCCAGCAGCTTGGTACAGGGGGTGAGGGAGCCCCAGTACTTC.

V is TRBV12-3 or TRBV12-4 and J is TRBJ2-7; D is ambiguous. V was shortened by 8 bases and J by 2 bases, with 13 bases between the two germline ends. The CDR3 is 13 amino acids. The chain's CDR3 is CASGRRGTYEQYF. In DNA, the CDR3 is TGTGCCAGCGGCCGACGAGGAACCTACGAGCAGTACTTC.

This clonotype was seen only a few times. The chain employs TRBV29-1 and TRBJ2-7; perhaps TRBD2 as D (5 bases). The CDR3 covers 13 residues. V shed 3 bases and J shed 2 bases, with 11 bases lying between them. CDR1 and CDR2 (germline): SQVTM, ANQGSEA. CDR3 residues: CSVDLDGTYEQYF. CDR3 in DNA: TGCAGCGTTGACTTGGACGGGACCTACGAGCAGTACTTC.

This clonotype occurred a few times. The rearrangement joins TRBV6-1 to TRBJ1-1; TRBD1 agrees at 7 bases. Germline CDR1 reads MNHNS; CDR2 reads SASEGT. This CDR3 spans 14 amino acids. The V and J ends lost 6 bases and 6 bases, in that order; junction bases with no gene match: 10. CDR3 in amino acids: CASRLTGIDAEAFF. The CDR3 DNA follows: TGTGCCAGCAGGCTGACAGGGATCGACGCTGAAGCTTTCTTT.

The chain employs TRBV25-1 and TRBJ2-7; D gene uncertain. The CDR3 runs 15 residues. CDR1 and CDR2 (germline): MGHDK, SYGVNS. V was shortened by 5 bases and J by 0 bases, with 14 bases between the two germline ends. The CDR3 loop is CASSLGSLSSYEQYF. CDR3 nucleotide sequence: TGTGCCAGCAGTTTGGGCAGCCTCAGCTCCTACGAGCAGTACTTC.